This T cell receptor (beta chain) was recorded in a study of CD8 T cells in Susac syndrome. This clonotype was seen only a few times. After extraction with the RNeasy kit, roughly 0.5 to 1 ug of the RNA was reverse transcribed using random hexamers. Amplification of TCR beta CDR3 by immunoSEQ multiplex PCR spanned 54 Vbeta and 13 Jbeta. TCRdb reanalysed the immunoSEQ multiplex PCR reads using MiXCR and keeps one entry per CDR3 protein. This repertoire shows some 100,000 distinct CDR3 sequences, 80% to 95% found once; its top ten account for around 0.12%. This TCR derives from a human donor in good health. The sample consisted of CD8+ T cells from PBMCs.

The CDR3 loop reads CASSPSRVFLPVGEQYF. In DNA, the CDR3 is TGTGCCAGCAGCCCGAGCAGGGTCTTCTTACCAGTGGGGGAGCAGTACTTC. V usage is TRBV11-3 and J usage is TRBJ2-7; maybe TRBD1 (5 bases). Germline-derived CDR1 and CDR2 are SGHNT and YENEEA. This CDR3 contains 17 residues. Trimming cost V 5 bases and J 7 bases, with 27 bases left between them.